This TCR beta chain was identified during a study of blood T cell repertoires in COVID-19. Study overall: PBMCs, B-cell-depleted T cells, or T cells were the source of the cDNA or gDNA that made up the material.

The CDR3 is 15 residues long. The V gene's germline CDR1 is SQVTM and CDR2 ANQGSEA. Losses at the gene ends were 7 bases for V and 4 bases for J; bases not matched to a gene: 13. Only in-frame clones appear in the TCRdb table, and some are missing; sequencing was by immunoSEQ multiplex PCR. The data show 150,000 to 200,000 clones, about 90% seen once. Sequencing input: PBMCs or T cells enriched from blood (not recorded which). This receptor was obtained from a human donor with acute COVID-19. The donor label of this sample is uncertain. The chain is built from TRBV29-1 and TRBJ1-2; 9 positions agree with TRBD1. The CDR3 here is CSAEGQGNSPYGYTF. The CDR3 bases are TGCAGCGCCGAGGGACAGGGAAACTCTCCCTATGGCTACACCTTC. Using reference TRBV29-1 and TRBJ1-2 for the parts outside the CDR3, the full variable domain is SAVISQKPSRDICQRGTSLTIQCQVDSQVTMMFWYRQQPGQSLTLIATANQGSEATYESGFVIDKFPISRPNLTFSTLTVSNMSPEDSSIYLCSAEGQGNSPYGYTFGSGTRLTVV.